This T cell receptor (beta chain) was identified during a study of PD-L1 blockade in urothelial cancer. TCRdb keeps only in-frame clones here, not all; method: immunoSEQ multiplex PCR. The sample shows approximately 47,000 clones, about four fifths of them seen only once. Germline V gene sequence: CDR1 WSHSY, CDR2 SAAADI. The CDR3 runs to 15 residues. The trim removed 3 bases at V and 2 bases at J, leaving 7 bases unmatched. The time point: peripheral blood 6 weeks after treatment start. Sequenced material: PBMCs, taken around atezolizumab (anti-PD-L1) treatment. The chain carries TRBV10-2 and TRBJ2-7; 7 bases agree with TRBD2. This TCR derives from a man aged 65-85 years with urothelial cancer. The CDR3: CASSDGASGTYEQYF. CDR3 sequence (DNA): TGCGCCAGCAGTGATGGGGCTAGCGGTACCTACGAGCAGTACTTC.